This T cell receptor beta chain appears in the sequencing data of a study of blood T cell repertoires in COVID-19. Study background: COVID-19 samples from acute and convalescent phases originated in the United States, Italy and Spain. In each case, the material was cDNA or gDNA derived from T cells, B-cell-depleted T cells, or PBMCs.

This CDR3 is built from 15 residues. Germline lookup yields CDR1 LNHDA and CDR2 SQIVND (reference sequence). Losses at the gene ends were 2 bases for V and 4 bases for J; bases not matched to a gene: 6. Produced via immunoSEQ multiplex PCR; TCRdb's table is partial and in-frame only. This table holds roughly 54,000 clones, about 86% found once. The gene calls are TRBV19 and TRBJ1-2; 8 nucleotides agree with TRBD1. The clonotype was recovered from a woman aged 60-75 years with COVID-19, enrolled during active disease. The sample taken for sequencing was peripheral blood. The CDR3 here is CASSISGQAGYGYTF. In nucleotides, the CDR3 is TGTGCCAGTAGTATATCGGGACAGGCAGGCTATGGCTACACCTTC. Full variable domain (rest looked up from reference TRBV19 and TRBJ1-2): DGGITQSPKYLFRKEGQNVTLSCEQNLNHDAMYWYRQDPGQGLRLIYYSQIVNDFQKGDIAEGYSVSREKKESFPLTVTSAQKNPTAFYLCASSISGQAGYGYTFGSGTRLTVV.